This T cell receptor (beta chain) was captured in a study of blood T cell repertoires in COVID-19. The CDR3 contains 13 residues. Trimming stripped 6 bases from V and 6 bases from J, with 11 bases between. Per the germline V gene, CDR1 is MNHEY and CDR2 is SMNVEV (reference sequence). This clone was observed a single time. As handled by the study authors: From reference gene primer amplification, estimates of nucleated cell counts were derived. Repertoires were generated with immunoSEQ multiplex PCR, while TCRdb's copy carries only in-frame clones and drops some. V and J calls and clone size are those listed in that table; D and trimming were worked out from the DNA. Of about 210,000 clones listed, about nine tenths are singletons.

Input material: peripheral blood. J is TRBJ2-2 and V is TRBV27; D gene ambiguous. The clonotype comes from a man between 65 and 80 years old with acute or convalescent COVID-19. The CDR3: CASSPRQPGELFF. DNA for the CDR3: TGTGCCAGCAGCCCCAGGCAGCCCGGGGAGCTGTTTTTT.